This TCR beta chain was identified during a study of T cell responses to AZD1222 COVID-19 vaccine. The table came from immunoSEQ multiplex PCR; TCRdb's copy has only in-frame clones and leaves some out. The sample carries about 140,000 clones, 92% recorded once. Trimming took 8 bases from V and 5 from J, leaving 21 bases between them. The germline V gene has CDR1 SNHLY and CDR2 FYNNEI. This CDR3 region has 15 residues. Doses given second, at about 4 or about 12 weeks, were pooled. This clone appeared a single time. As yet, its antigen is unknown. Overall study results and limits: Recipients of AZD1222 seropositive at baseline numbered only 6 or 7. Repertoire sampling happened only post peak T cell response.

V gene TRBV2 combines with J gene TRBJ1-2; D not certain. The starting material was peripheral blood, obtained 28 days after the second AZD1222 dose. This sequence originates from an adult who received the AZD1222 COVID-19 vaccine. CDR3 sequence reads: CASLTPELDQYGYTF. DNA of the CDR3: TGTGCCAGCCTTACCCCGGAACTGGACCAATATGGCTACACCTTC.